This is a list of T cell receptor beta chains from one sample in a study of blood T cell repertoires in COVID-19. Sequenced by immunoSEQ multiplex PCR; TCRdb stores in-frame clones only, minus some. The profile shows just under 50,000 clones, 90% of them singletons. Sequenced material: peripheral blood. These receptors originate from a human donor in a cohort sampled during active COVID-19. The CDR3 runs from the conserved cysteine through the conserved F or W. A D gene is named only where the DNA matches it firmly.

d_gene | j_gene | v_gene | len | CDR3aa | CDR3nt
TRBD1 | TRBJ1-2 | TRBV9 | 16 | CASSVPGTGGDYGYTF | TGTGCCAGCAGCGTCCCTGGGACAGGGGGAGACTATGGCTACACCTTC
TRBD1 | TRBJ2-3 | TRBV11-2 | 16 | CASSLRQGAGTDTQYF | TGTGCCAGCAGCCTACGACAGGGGGCTGGGACAGATACGCAGTATTTT
TRBD1 | TRBJ2-7 | TRBV29-1 | 13 | CSVMDRVGYEQYF | TGCAGCGTTATGGACAGGGTAGGGTACGAGCAGTACTTC
- | TRBJ1-2 | TRBV3-1/TRBV3-2 | 15 | CASSPIGHRYYGYTF | TGTGCCAGCAGCCCCATTGGACACCGGTACTATGGCTACACCTTC
TRBD1 | TRBJ1-2 | TRBV4-1 | 16 | CASSQTGTASNYGYTF | TGCGCCAGCAGCCAGACCGGGACAGCGTCTAACTATGGCTACACCTTC
TRBD2 | TRBJ2-7 | TRBV5-4 | 16 | CASSLGPGGSSYEQYF | TGTGCCAGCAGCTTGGGGCCGGGAGGTTCCTCCTACGAGCAGTACTTC
- | TRBJ2-5 | TRBV5-4 | 11 | CASSLQETQYF | TGTGCCAGCAGCTTGCAGGAGACCCAGTACTTC
- | TRBJ1-1 | TRBV11-2 | 12 | CASRYGNTEAFF | TGTGCCAGCCGATACGGGAACACTGAAGCTTTCTTT
TRBD2 | TRBJ2-5 | TRBV10-3 | 17 | CAISESAGGSGRETQYF | TGTGCCATCAGTGAGTCGGCTGGGGGTAGCGGGAGAGAGACCCAGTACTTC
TRBD2 | TRBJ2-3 | TRBV10-3 | 18 | CAISGGGASGRGTDTQYF | TGTGCCATCAGTGGAGGGGGAGCTAGCGGGAGAGGGACAGATACGCAGTATTTT
- | TRBJ2-7 | TRBV21-1 | 14 | CASSKYLPRYEQYF | TGTGCCAGCAGCAAATATCTCCCCAGATACGAGCAGTACTTC